This is a list of T cell receptor beta chains from one sample in a study of blood T cell repertoires in COVID-19. TCRdb keeps only in-frame clones here, not all; method: immunoSEQ multiplex PCR. The data show roughly 250,000 clones, around 83% seen once. Input material: peripheral blood. The receptors were gathered from a woman aged 45 to 65 with acute or convalescent COVID-19. CDR3s include the opening cysteine and the closing phenylalanine or tryptophan. A D gene is named only where the DNA matches it firmly. The listing skips clone size in some rows; elsewhere it reads once, few, many or a size class.

>once|-|TRBV28|TRBJ2-7|14
CASAGGGGAYEQYF
TGTGCCAGCGCTGGGGGCGGAGGAGCCTACGAGCAGTACTTC
>once|TRBD2|TRBV6-6|TRBJ2-5|14
CASRRAGAQETQYF
TGTGCCAGCAGAAGAGCGGGGGCCCAAGAGACCCAGTACTTC
>-|-|TRBV30|TRBJ1-4|13
CACRGTPNEKLFF
TGTGCCTGCCGCGGGACTCCGAACGAAAAACTGTTTTTT
>-|-|TRBV21-1|TRBJ1-6|16
CASSKVGRQGNSPLHF
TGTGCCAGCAGCAAAGTGGGGAGACAGGGAAACTCACCCCTCCACTTT
>-|TRBD2|TRBV19|TRBJ2-7|12
CASKGGGYEQYF
TGTGCCAGTAAGGGCGGGGGATACGAGCAGTACTTC
>once|-|TRBV28|TRBJ1-3|13
CASSLRGGNTIYF
TGTGCCAGCAGTTTAAGAGGTGGAAACACCATATATTTT
>-|TRBD1|TRBV2|TRBJ2-3|13
CAEYRGSPDTQYF
TGTGCCGAATACAGGGGAAGTCCAGATACGCAGTATTTT
>-|-|TRBV28|TRBJ1-4|15
CASNGRAFYNEKLFF
TGTGCCAGCAACGGCAGGGCGTTTTATAATGAAAAACTGTTTTTT
>-|-|TRBV12-3/TRBV12-4|TRBJ1-2|13
CASSLGGKGGYTF
TGTGCCAGCAGTTTAGGCGGGAAGGGCGGCTACACCTTC
>-|-|TRBV30|TRBJ2-3|15
CAWRWTTRSTDTQYF
TGTGCCTGGAGGTGGACTACCCGAAGCACAGATACGCAGTATTTT
>-|TRBD1|TRBV11-3|TRBJ1-6|14
CASSLGQVNSPLHF
TGTGCCAGCAGCCTCGGACAGGTTAATTCACCCCTCCACTTT
>-|-|TRBV6-5|TRBJ1-2|14
CASSSQATNYGYTF
TGTGCCAGCAGTTCACAGGCCACTAACTATGGCTACACCTTC
>-|TRBD1|TRBV2|TRBJ1-6|14
CASREQGVRSPLHF
TGTGCCAGCAGGGAACAGGGGGTACGGTCACCCCTCCACTTT
>-|TRBD2|TRBV19|TRBJ2-5|16
CASSIWVTSGRETQYF
TGTGCCAGTAGTATCTGGGTCACTAGCGGGAGAGAGACCCAGTACTTC
>-|-|TRBV2|TRBJ2-3|16
CASSPDGLPSTDTQYF
TGTGCCAGCAGTCCCGACGGACTACCTAGCACAGATACGCAGTATTTT
>few|TRBD1|TRBV28|TRBJ1-5|15
CASSPPSTGGQPQHF
TGTGCCAGCAGTCCACCTTCGACAGGGGGTCAGCCCCAGCATTTT
>-|-|TRBV11-3|TRBJ2-2|18
CASSSTTLGGPNTGELFF
TGTGCCAGCAGCTCAACCACCCTCGGGGGGCCCAACACCGGGGAGCTGTTTTTT
>-|-|TRBV27|TRBJ1-3|13
CASSSQGGNTIYF
TGTGCCAGCAGTTCGCAGGGAGGAAACACCATATATTTT
>-|-|TRBV30|TRBJ2-5|14
CAWSEGIPGETQYF
TGTGCCTGGAGTGAAGGTATCCCGGGGGAGACCCAGTACTTC
>few|TRBD2|TRBV4-2|TRBJ2-7|19
CASSQVLGTSGRAKYEQYF
TGTGCCAGCAGCCAAGTACTCGGGACTAGCGGGAGGGCCAAATACGAGCAGTACTTC
>-|TRBD2|TRBV11-2|TRBJ2-7|14
CASSLGTSVYEQYF
TGTGCCAGCAGCTTAGGGACTAGCGTTTACGAGCAGTACTTC
>-|TRBD1|TRBV7-2|TRBJ1-6|15
CASSLRTGGNSPLHF
TGTGCCAGCAGCTTAAGAACAGGGGGAAATTCACCCCTCCACTTT
>once|TRBD1|TRBV7-8|TRBJ2-7|14
CASSIGTGQGEQYF
TGTGCCAGCAGCATCGGGACAGGGCAGGGCGAGCAGTACTTC
>-|TRBD1|TRBV28|TRBJ2-7|15
CASSPEGQGAGEQYF
TGTGCCAGCAGTCCCGAGGGACAGGGAGCCGGCGAGCAGTACTTC
>-|-|TRBV7-6|TRBJ1-5|16
CASSLAGRGGNQPQHF
TGTGCCAGCAGCTTAGCGGGGAGGGGAGGCAATCAGCCCCAGCATTTT
>-|-|TRBV12-1|TRBJ2-7|16
CASSFGLGASSYEQYF
-
>-|-|TRBV6-5|TRBJ2-5|14
CASSRTGNQETQYF
TGTGCCAGCAGCCGAACAGGGAACCAAGAGACCCAGTACTTC
>-|-|TRBV21-1|TRBJ2-4|16
CASSNPGQGSKNIQYF
TGTGCCAGCAGCAACCCGGGACAGGGGTCCAAAAACATTCAGTACTTC
>once|TRBD2|TRBV7-2|TRBJ2-1|18
CASSLAPQLAGGNGEQFF
TGTGCCAGCAGCTTAGCGCCCCAACTAGCGGGAGGTAATGGTGAGCAGTTCTTC
>-|-|TRBV19|TRBJ2-3|15
CASSIRQEHTDTQYF
TGTGCCAGTAGTATTCGGCAGGAACACACAGATACGCAGTATTTT
>-|-|TRBV6-6|TRBJ1-2|16
CASSPRKQGDNYGYTF
TGTGCCAGCAGTCCTAGAAAACAGGGAGATAACTATGGCTACACCTTC
>few|-|TRBV6-1|TRBJ1-2|17
CASSERGVSLFGYGYTF
TGTGCCAGCAGTGAACGGGGTGTATCCCTCTTCGGCTATGGCTACACCTTC
>once|-|TRBV6-5|TRBJ1-4|13
CATRTAGNEKLFF
TGTGCCACCCGGACAGCAGGAAATGAAAAACTGTTTTTT
>-|TRBD2|TRBV19|TRBJ2-1|18
CASSPRGGLAGVVIEQFF
TGTGCCAGTAGTCCACGGGGGGGACTAGCGGGAGTAGTGATTGAGCAGTTCTTC
>-|-|TRBV6-2/TRBV6-3|TRBJ2-2|14
CASSYPQNTGELFF
TGTGCCAGCAGTTACCCCCAAAACACCGGGGAGCTGTTTTTT
>-|-|TRBV7-3|TRBJ2-1|13
CASSPTAYNEQFF
TGTGCCAGCAGTCCTACAGCCTACAATGAGCAGTTCTTC
>few|-|TRBV30|TRBJ1-2|12
CAWAGGNYGYTF
TGTGCCTGGGCGGGGGGGAACTATGGCTACACCTTC
>-|TRBD1|TRBV6-5|TRBJ1-3|14
CASSYSQGENTIYF
TGTGCCAGCAGTTACTCACAGGGGGAAAACACCATATATTTT
>once|-|TRBV6-6|TRBJ1-6|13
CASSYTGQLRLHF
TGTGCCAGCAGTTACACGGGACAACTTCGCCTCCACTTT
>-|-|TRBV18|TRBJ2-7|19
CASSPTPGDGLPITYEQYF
TGTGCCAGCTCACCCACACCGGGAGACGGACTACCGATAACCTACGAGCAGTACTTC
>-|TRBD1|TRBV28|TRBJ2-7|16
CASSRGGTGGLYEQYF
TGTGCCAGCAGCCGGGGCGGGACAGGGGGTTTGTACGAGCAGTACTTC
>-|-|TRBV5-1|TRBJ2-1|12
CASSEPEGEQFF
TGCGCCAGCAGCGAGCCGGAGGGCGAGCAGTTCTTC